Sequencing of this T cell receptor (beta chain) was carried out in a study of radiotherapy plus CTLA-4 blockade in lung cancer. Whole-study context: Objective responses occurred in roughly a sixth of patients; 31% had disease control.

The CDR3 consists of 14 residues. Germline assignment: CDR1 SGHAT and CDR2 FQNNGV. V lost 6 bases to trimming and J lost 3 bases; unmatched junction nucleotides: 6. Chemo-refractory metastatic non-small-cell lung cancer patients received focal radiation with ipilimumab CTLA-4 blockade. Repertoires were generated with immunoSEQ multiplex PCR, while TCRdb's copy carries only in-frame clones and drops some. This sample has about 68,000 clones, with 70% to 85% found just once. Notes on the study in general: Early blood T cell clone changes and increased post-radiation serum interferon-beta were reportedly the strongest response predictors. Radiotherapy was combined with ipilimumab, and tumor-derived TCR clones then expanded in blood.

The table lists this clone with a few counts. Its target is unknown. The chain links TRBV11-2 to TRBJ2-3, with 7 bases lining up with TRBD1. The receptor's source is a human donor with non-small cell lung cancer who had a complete response to radiotherapy plus ipilimumab. The sequenced sample was peripheral blood, obtained from a patient treated with radiotherapy plus ipilimumab. This CDR3 reads CASRITGATDTQYF. DNA for the CDR3: TGTGCCAGCAGAATAACAGGGGCTACAGATACGCAGTATTTT.